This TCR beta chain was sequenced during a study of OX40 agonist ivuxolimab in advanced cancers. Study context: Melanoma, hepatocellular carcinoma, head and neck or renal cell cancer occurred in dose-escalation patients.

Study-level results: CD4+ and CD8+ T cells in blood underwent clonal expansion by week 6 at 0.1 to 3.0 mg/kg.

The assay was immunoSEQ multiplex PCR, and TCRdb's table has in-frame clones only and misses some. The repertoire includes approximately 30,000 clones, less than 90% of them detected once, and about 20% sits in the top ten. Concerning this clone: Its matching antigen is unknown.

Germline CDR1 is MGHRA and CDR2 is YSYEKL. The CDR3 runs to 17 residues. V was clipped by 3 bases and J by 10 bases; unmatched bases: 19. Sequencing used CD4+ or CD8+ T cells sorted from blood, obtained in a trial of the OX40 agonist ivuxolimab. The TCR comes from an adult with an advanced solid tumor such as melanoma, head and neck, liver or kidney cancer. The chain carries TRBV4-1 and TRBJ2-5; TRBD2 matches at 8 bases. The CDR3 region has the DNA TGCGCCAGCAGCCACATCCGTGGGACTAGAGGCGAGGTGGGCCAGTACTTC. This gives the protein CASSHIRGTRGEVGQYF.